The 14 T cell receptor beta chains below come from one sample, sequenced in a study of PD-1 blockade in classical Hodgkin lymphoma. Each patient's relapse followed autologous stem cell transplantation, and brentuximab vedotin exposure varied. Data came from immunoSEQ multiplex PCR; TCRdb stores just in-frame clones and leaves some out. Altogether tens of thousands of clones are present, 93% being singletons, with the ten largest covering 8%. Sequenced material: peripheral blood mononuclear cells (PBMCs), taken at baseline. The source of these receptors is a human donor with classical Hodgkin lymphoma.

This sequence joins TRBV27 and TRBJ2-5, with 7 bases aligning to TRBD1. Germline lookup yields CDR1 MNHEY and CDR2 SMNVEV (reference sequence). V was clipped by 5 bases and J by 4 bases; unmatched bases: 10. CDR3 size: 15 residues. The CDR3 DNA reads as TGTGCCAGCAGTCCAGCCAGGGGGAAGGGAGAGACCCAGTACTTC. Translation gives CASSPARGKGETQYF.

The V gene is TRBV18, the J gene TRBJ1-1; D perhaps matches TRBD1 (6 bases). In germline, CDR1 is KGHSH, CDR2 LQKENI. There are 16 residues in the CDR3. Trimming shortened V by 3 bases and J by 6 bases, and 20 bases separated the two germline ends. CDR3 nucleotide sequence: TGTGCCAGCTCACCGGGCGTGGGGGGCATAATTGCTGAAGCTTTCTTT. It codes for CASSPGVGGIIAEAFF.

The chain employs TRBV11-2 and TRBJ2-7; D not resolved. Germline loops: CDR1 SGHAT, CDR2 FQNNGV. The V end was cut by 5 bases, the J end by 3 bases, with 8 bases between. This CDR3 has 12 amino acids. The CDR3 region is CASSPADYEQYF. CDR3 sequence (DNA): TGTGCCAGCAGCCCTGCCGACTACGAGCAGTACTTC.

This CDR3 is CASSLYLARETQYF. The CDR3, as DNA: TGTGCCAGCAGTTTGTATCTAGCAAGGGAGACCCAGTACTTC. The chain combines TRBV7-2 with TRBJ2-5; tentative D call: TRBD2 (5 bases). This CDR3 contains 14 residues. The ends were cut back, 6 bases at V and 5 bases at J, with 16 bases in the middle. Germline CDR1 SGHTA, CDR2 FQGNSA.

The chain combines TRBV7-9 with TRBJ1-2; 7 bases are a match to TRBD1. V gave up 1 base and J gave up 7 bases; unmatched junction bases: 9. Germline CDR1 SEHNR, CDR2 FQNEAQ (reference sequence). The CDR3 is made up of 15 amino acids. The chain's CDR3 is CASSLVIDRVGGYTF. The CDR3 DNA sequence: TGTGCCAGCAGCTTAGTTATTGACAGGGTTGGTGGCTACACCTTC.

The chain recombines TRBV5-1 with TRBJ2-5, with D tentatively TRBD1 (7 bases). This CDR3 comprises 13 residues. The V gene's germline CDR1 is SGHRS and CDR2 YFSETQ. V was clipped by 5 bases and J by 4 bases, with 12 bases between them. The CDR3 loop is CASRWQGGETQYF. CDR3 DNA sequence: TGCGCCAGCAGATGGCAGGGGGGAGAGACCCAGTACTTC.

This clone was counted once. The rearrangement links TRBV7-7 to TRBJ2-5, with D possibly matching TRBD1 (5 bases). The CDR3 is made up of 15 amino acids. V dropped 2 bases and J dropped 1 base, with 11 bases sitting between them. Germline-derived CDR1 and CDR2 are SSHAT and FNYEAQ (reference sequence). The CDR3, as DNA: TGTGCCAGCAGCTTATCCCCCGACAGCCAAGAGACCCAGTACTTC. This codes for CASSLSPDSQETQYF.

This CDR3 is CAIWVRPGGHQETQYF. DNA for the CDR3: TGTGCCATCTGGGTGAGGCCAGGGGGACACCAAGAGACCCAGTACTTC. This chain uses TRBV10-3 with TRBJ2-5; TRBD1 agrees at 7 bases. The CDR3 is made up of 16 amino acids. The junction had 12 bases not matched to a gene; V was cut back by 8 bases and J by 0 bases. The V gene's germline CDR1 is ENHRY and CDR2 SYGVKD.

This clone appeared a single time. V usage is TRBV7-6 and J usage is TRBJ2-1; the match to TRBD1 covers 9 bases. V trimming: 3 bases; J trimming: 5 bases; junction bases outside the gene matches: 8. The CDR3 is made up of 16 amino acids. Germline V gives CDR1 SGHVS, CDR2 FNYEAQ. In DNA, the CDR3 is TGTGCCAGCAGCTTTGGCGGGACAGGGTTCGACAATGAGCAGTTCTTC. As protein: CASSFGGTGFDNEQFF.

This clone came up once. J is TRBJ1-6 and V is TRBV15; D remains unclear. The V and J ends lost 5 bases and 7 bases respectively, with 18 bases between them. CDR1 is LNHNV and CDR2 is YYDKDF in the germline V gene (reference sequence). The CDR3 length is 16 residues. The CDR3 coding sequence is TGTGCCACCAGCCCGGGCCTGTCGAGACTAAATTCACCCCTCCACTTT. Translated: CATSPGLSRLNSPLHF.

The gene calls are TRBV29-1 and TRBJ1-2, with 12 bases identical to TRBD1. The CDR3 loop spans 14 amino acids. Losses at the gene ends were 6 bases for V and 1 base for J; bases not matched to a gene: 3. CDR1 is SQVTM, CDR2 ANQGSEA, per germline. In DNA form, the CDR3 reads TGCAGCGTAGGGACAGGGGGCCTTAACTATGGCTACACCTTC. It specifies CSVGTGGLNYGYTF.

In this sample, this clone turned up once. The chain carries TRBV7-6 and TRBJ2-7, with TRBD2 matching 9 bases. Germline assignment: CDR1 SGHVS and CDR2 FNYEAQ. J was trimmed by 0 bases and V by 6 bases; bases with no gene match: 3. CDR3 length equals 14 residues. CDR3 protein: CASRPSGNSYEQYF. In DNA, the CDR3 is TGTGCCAGCAGACCTAGCGGGAACTCCTACGAGCAGTACTTC.

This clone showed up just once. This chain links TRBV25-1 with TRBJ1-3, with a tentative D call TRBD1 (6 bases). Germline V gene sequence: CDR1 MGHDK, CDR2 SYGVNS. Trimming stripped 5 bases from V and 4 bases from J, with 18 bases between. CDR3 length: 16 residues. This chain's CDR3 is CASSPHGGAVGNTIYF. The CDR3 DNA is TGTGCCAGCAGTCCCCATGGGGGGGCAGTGGGAAACACCATATATTTT. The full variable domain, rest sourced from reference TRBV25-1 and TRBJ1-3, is EADIYQTPRYLVIGTGKKITLECSQTMGHDKMYWYQQDPGMELHLIHYSYGVNSTEKGDLSSESTVSRIRTEHFPLTLESARPSHTSQYLCASSPHGGAVGNTIYFGEGSWLTVV.

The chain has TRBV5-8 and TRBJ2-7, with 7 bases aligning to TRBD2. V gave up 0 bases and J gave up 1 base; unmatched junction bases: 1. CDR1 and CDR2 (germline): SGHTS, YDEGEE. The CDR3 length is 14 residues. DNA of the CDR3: TGTGCCAGCAGCTTGGCCGGGGGGTCCTACGAGCAGTACTTC. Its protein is CASSLAGGSYEQYF. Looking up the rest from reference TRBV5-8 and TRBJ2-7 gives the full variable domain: EAGVTQSPTHLIKTRGQQATLRCSPISGHTSVYWYQQALGLGLQFLLWYDEGEERNRGNFPPRFSGRQFPNYSSELNVNALELEDSALYLCASSLAGGSYEQYFGPGTRLTVT.